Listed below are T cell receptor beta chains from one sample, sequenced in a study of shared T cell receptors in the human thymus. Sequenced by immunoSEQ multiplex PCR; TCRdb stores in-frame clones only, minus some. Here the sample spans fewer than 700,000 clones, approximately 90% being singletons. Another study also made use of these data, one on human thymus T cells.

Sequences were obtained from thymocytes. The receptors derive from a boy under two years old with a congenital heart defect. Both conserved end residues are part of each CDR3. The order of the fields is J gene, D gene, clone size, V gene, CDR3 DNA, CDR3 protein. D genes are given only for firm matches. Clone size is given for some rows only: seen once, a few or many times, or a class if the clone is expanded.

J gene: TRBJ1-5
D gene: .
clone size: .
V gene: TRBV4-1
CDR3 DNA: TGCGCCAGCAGCCAAGCTCGCAATCAGCCCCAGCATTTT
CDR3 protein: CASSQARNQPQHF

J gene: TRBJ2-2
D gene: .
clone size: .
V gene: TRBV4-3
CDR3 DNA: TGCGCCAGCAGCTCTGGGGGCAGGAGCGGGGAGCTGTTTTTT
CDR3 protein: CASSSGGRSGELFF

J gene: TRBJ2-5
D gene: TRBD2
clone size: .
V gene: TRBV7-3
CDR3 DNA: TGTGCCAGCAGCTCCGGGACTAGCGGTCAAGAGACCCAGTACTTC
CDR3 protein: CASSSGTSGQETQYF

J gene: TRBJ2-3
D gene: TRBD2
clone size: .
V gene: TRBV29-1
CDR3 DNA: TGCAGCGTTGTGGTGGGAGGGCCTCCAACAGATACGCAGTATTTT
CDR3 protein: CSVVVGGPPTDTQYF

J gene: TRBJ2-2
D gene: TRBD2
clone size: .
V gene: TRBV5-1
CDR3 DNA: TGCGCCAGCAGCTTGACTAGCGGGGCGAACACCGGGGAGCTGTTTTTT
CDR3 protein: CASSLTSGANTGELFF

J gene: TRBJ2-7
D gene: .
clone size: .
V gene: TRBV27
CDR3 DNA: TGTGCCCGCCCGGCCCCAGCGACCTACGAGCAGTACTTC
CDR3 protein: CARPAPATYEQYF

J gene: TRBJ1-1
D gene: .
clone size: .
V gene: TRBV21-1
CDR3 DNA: TGTGCCAGCAGCCCAGGACGAGGGGGTAAGAACACTGAAGCTTTCTTT
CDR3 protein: CASSPGRGGKNTEAFF

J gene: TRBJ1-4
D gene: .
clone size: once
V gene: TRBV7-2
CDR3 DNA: TGTGCCAGCAGCTTAGCGGGGAGAGGGGGTAGAATCGCAACTAATGAAAAACTGTTTTTT
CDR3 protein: CASSLAGRGGRIATNEKLFF

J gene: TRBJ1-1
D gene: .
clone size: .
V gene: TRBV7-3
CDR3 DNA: TGTGCCAGCAGCTTAAATCCGGGGTTGGACACTGAAGCTTTCTTT
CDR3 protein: CASSLNPGLDTEAFF

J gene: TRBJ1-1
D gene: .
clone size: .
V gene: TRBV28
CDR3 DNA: TGTGCCAGCAGCCTAGCGACGGAGGGTAGGGCTTTCTTT
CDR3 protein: CASSLATEGRAFF

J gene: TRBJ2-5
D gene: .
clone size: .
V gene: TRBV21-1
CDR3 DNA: TGTGCCAGCAGCAACCGAGGGGGACCTCGGAAGACCCAGTACTTC
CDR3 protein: CASSNRGGPRKTQYF

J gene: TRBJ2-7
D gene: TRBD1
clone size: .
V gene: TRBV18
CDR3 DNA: TGTGCCAGCTCACGGGTAGCCGGGACAGAGACCCACGAGCAGTACTTC
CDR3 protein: CASSRVAGTETHEQYF

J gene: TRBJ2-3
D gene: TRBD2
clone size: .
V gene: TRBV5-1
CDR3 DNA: TGCGCCAGCAGGTTACTAGCGGGTAGCCGAGATACGCAGTATTTT
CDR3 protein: CASRLLAGSRDTQYF

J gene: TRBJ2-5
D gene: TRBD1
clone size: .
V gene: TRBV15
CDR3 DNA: TGTGCCACCAGCGGTAGACAGGGGTGGGTCCAAGAGACCCAGTACTTC
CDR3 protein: CATSGRQGWVQETQYF

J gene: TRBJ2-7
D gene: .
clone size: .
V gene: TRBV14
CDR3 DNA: TGTGCCAGCAGCCAAGGGCAGTCGTCCTACGAGCAGTACTTC
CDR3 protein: CASSQGQSSYEQYF

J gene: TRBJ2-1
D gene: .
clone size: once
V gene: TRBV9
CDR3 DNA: TGTGCCAGCAGCGTAGGTAGCGGAGTCGGGAATGAGCAGTTCTTC
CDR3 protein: CASSVGSGVGNEQFF

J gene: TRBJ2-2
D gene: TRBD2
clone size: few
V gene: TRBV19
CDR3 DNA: TGTGCCAGTACCAGGACTAGCGGGCGGTCCACCGGGGAGCTGTTTTTT
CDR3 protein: CASTRTSGRSTGELFF

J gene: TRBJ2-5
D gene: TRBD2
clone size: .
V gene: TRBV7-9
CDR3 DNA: TGTGCCAGCAGCTTAGGACTAGCGGGAGCCCTCCAAGAGACCCAGTACTTC
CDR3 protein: CASSLGLAGALQETQYF

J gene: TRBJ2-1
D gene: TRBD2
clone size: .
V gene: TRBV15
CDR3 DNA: TGTGCCACCAGCAGACTCCTCTCCGGCGGCAGCGGGAGCCCTCCTATCTACAATGAGCAGTTCTTC
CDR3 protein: CATSRLLSGGSGSPPIYNEQFF

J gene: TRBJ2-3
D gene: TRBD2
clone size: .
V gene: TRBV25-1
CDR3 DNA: TGTGCCAGCAGTGAACTTAGCGGGAGCGGGGATACGCAGTATTTT
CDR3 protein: CASSELSGSGDTQYF

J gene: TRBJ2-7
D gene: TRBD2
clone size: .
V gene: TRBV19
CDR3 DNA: TGTGCCAGTAGTATAGATCCGACTAGCGGAAGCTCCTACGAGCAGTACTTC
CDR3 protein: CASSIDPTSGSSYEQYF

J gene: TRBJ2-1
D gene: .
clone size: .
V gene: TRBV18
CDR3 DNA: TGTGCCAGCTCGCGGGTCGACCACTACAATGAGCAGTTCTTC
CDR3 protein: CASSRVDHYNEQFF

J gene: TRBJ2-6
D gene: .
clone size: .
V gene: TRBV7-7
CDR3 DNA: TGTGCCAGCAGCTTAGGGGGCAGGGGTACTGGGGCCAACGTCCTGACTTTC
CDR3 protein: CASSLGGRGTGANVLTF

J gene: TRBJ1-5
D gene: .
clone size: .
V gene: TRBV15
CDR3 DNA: TGTGCCACCAGCGCCCGTGAGGAGGGCAATCAGCCCCAGCATTTT
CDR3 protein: CATSAREEGNQPQHF

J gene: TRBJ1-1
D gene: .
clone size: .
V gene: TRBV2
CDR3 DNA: TGTGCCAGCAGTGAAGTCGGACAATTCGTCATAAGTTCTTTCTTT
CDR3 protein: CASSEVGQFVISSFF

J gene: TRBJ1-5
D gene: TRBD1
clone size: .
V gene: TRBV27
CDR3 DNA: TGTGCCAGCGGGGCGACAGGGAGAAATCAGCCCCAGCATTTT
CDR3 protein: CASGATGRNQPQHF

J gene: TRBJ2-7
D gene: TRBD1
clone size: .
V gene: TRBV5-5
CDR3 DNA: TGTGCCAGCAGCTTGGCAGGGGACAGGGGGCAAGAAGTATACGAGCAGTACTTC
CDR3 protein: CASSLAGDRGQEVYEQYF

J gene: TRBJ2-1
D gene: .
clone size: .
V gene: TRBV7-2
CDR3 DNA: TGTGCCAGCAGCTTTTCAGGGCAGAGCCCTTACAATGAGCAGTTCTTC
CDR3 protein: CASSFSGQSPYNEQFF

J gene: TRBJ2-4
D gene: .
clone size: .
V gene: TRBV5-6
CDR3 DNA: TGTGCCAGCAGCTTCGGCGGAGCCAAAAACATTCAGTACTTC
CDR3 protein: CASSFGGAKNIQYF

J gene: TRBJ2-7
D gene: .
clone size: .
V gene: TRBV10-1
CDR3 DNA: TGCGCCAGCAGTGACAAGGCCATAGGGGATTACGAGCAGTACTTC
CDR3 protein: CASSDKAIGDYEQYF

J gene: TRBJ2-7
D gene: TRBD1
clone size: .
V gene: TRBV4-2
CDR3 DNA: TGTGCCAGCAGCCAAGATCGGGACAGCCCCGTGGGCGAGCAGTACTTC
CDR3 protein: CASSQDRDSPVGEQYF

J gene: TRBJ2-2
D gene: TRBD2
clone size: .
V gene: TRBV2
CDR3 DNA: TGTGCCAGCAGAGATGTTGCGGGAGGTCTTTACGGGGAGCTGTTTTTT
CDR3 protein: CASRDVAGGLYGELFF

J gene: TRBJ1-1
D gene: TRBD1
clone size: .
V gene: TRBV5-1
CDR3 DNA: TGCGCCAGCAGCCCGGACAGGGACACTGAAGCTTTCTTT
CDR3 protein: CASSPDRDTEAFF

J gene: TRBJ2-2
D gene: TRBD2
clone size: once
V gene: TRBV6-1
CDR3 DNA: TGTGTCAGCAGTGAACGACTAGCGGGGGGGACCGGGGAGCTGTTTTTT
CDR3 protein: CVSSERLAGGTGELFF

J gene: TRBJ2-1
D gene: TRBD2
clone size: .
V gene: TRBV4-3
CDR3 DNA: TGCGCCAGCAGCCACCCCTTGGTCGCTAGCGGGAGGGATCAGAATGAGCAGTTCTTC
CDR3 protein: CASSHPLVASGRDQNEQFF